This T cell receptor beta chain stems from a study of control samples from healthy donors and cancer patients. V was cut by 2 bases and J by 6 bases, with 12 bases left in between. The CDR3 has 14 amino acids. Germline V lookup: CDR1 SGHRS, CDR2 YFSETQ. Some clones are missing from TCRdb's copy, which holds only in-frame ones; the method was immunoSEQ multiplex PCR. The table includes 250,000 to 300,000 clones, roughly four fifths detected once. The table lists this clone with a count of one. The receptor's source is a woman aged 55 to 70 with lung cancer. The gene calls are TRBV5-1 and TRBJ1-5; D is unresolved. Sequenced input: PBMCs. The CDR3 is CASSFGDIGQPQHF. The CDR3 nucleotides read TGCGCCAGCAGCTTTGGGGATATCGGTCAGCCCCAGCATTTT.